The 28 T cell receptor beta chains listed next were all sequenced from one sample in a study of CD4 T cell repertoires in COVID-19. These memory T cells were uncultured and sequenced directly after ex vivo isolation. Only in-frame clones appear in the TCRdb table, and some are missing; sequencing was by immunoSEQ multiplex PCR. The sample lists around 7,800 clones; approximately 81% were seen once. Material: effector memory CD4+ T cells from blood, obtained before the COVID-19 pandemic. These receptors were taken from a human donor who had COVID-19.

CDR3 sequence: CASSKDTYYEQYF. The CDR3 DNA reads TGTGCCAGCAGTAAGGACACCTATTACGAGCAGTACTTC. The genes are TRBV27 and TRBJ2-7; possibly TRBD1 for D (5 bases). The CDR3 has 13 residues. Deletions cut 5 bases from V and 4 bases from J, with 12 bases between. Germline CDR1 MNHEY, CDR2 SMNVEV (reference sequence).

This sequence joins TRBV18 and TRBJ1-2; 7 nucleotides line up with TRBD1. Germline V gene data show CDR1 as KGHSH and CDR2 as LQKENI. The CDR3 totals 13 residues. V shed 2 bases, J shed 5 bases, and the junction held 2 bases outside the gene matches. The CDR3 protein is CASSPGTDYGYTF. In DNA form, the CDR3 reads TGTGCCAGCTCACCAGGGACAGATTATGGCTACACCTTC.

This chain links TRBV18 with TRBJ2-7; D is possibly TRBD1 (5 bases). The ends were cut back, 1 base at V and 2 bases at J, with 12 bases in the middle. Germline lookup yields CDR1 KGHSH and CDR2 LQKENI. The length of the CDR3 is 15 residues. CDR3 sequence: CASSPQGRATYEQYF. The DNA of the CDR3 is TGTGCCAGCTCACCACAGGGCAGGGCAACCTACGAGCAGTACTTC.

The V call is TRBV2, the J call TRBJ1-1, with 10 positions matching TRBD1. The length of the CDR3 is 15 residues. In germline, CDR1 is SNHLY, CDR2 FYNNEI. Trimming at V came to 10 bases and at J to 6 bases, leaving 14 bases not matched to a gene. The CDR3 sequence is CATNDRDRGGAEAFF. The CDR3 DNA is TGTGCCACCAACGACCGGGACAGGGGAGGCGCTGAAGCTTTCTTT. The variable domain in full, completed from reference TRBV2 and TRBJ1-1, reads EPEVTQTPSHQVTQMGQEVILRCVPISNHLYFYWYRQILGQKVEFLVSFYNNEISEKSEIFDDQFSVERPDGSNFTLKIRSTKLEDSAMYFCATNDRDRGGAEAFFGQGTRLTVV.

This clone occurred a few times. The chain recombines TRBV11-3 with TRBJ2-7; D perhaps matches TRBD1 (5 bases). Trimming left V 0 bases short and J 6 bases short, with 9 bases between. This CDR3 has 13 residues. Germline V gives CDR1 SGHNT, CDR2 YENEEA. DNA of the CDR3: TGTGCCAGCAGCTTAGAACAGGATACCGAGCAGTACTTC. Translation gives CASSLEQDTEQYF.

A remark on this clone: A read error may produce the germline difference seen at one junction end. This chain connects TRBV11-2 to TRBJ1-2; D might be TRBD1 (5 bases). Per the germline V gene, CDR1 is SGHAT and CDR2 is FQNNGV. The CDR3 has 14 amino acids. CDR3 bases: TGTGCCAGCAGCTTGGACGGCGTCCTCGGTGGGGCGATCTTC. Translation gives CASSLDGVLGGAIF.

This chain uses TRBV6-5 with TRBJ2-7, with TRBD2 matching 11 bases. Germline V gives CDR1 MNHEY, CDR2 SVGAGI. Losses at the gene ends were 4 bases for V and 7 bases for J; bases not matched to a gene: 12. This CDR3 spans 16 amino acids. The CDR3 here is CASSSRELLAGVEQYF. Here the CDR3 DNA reads TGTGCCAGCAGTTCACGCGAACTACTAGCGGGGGTTGAGCAGTACTTC.

The chain couples TRBV18 to TRBJ2-1; 8 nucleotides agree with TRBD2. The CDR3 covers 15 residues. V trimming: 2 bases; J trimming: 8 bases; junction bases outside the gene matches: 8. The germline V gene encodes CDR1 KGHSH and CDR2 LQKENI. CDR3 in amino acids: CASSPSRGRYHEQFF. As DNA, the CDR3 is TGTGCCAGCTCACCAAGCCGCGGGAGGTATCATGAGCAGTTCTTC. The full variable domain, in which reference TRBV18 and TRBJ2-1 provide the parts outside the CDR3, is NAGVMQNPRHLVRRRGQEARLRCSPMKGHSHVYWYRQLPEEGLKFMVYLQKENIIDESGMPKERFSAEFPKEGPSILRIQQVVRGDSAAYFCASSPSRGRYHEQFFGPGTRLTVL.

The gene calls are TRBV5-1 and TRBJ2-3; 9 bases agree with TRBD2. J lost 0 bases, V lost 3 bases, and 5 bases had no gene match. This CDR3 comprises 16 residues. CDR1 SGHRS and CDR2 YFSETQ come from the germline V gene. The CDR3 here is CASSSTSGYSTDTQYF. CDR3 coding DNA: TGCGCCAGCAGCTCGACTAGCGGATATAGCACAGATACGCAGTATTTT.

The chain links TRBV6-1 to TRBJ2-5, with 11 positions matching TRBD1. CDR3 length: 16 residues. From germline, CDR1 is MNHNS and CDR2 SASEGT. V dropped 4 bases and J dropped 6; count of bases not matched to a gene: 10. CDR3 in amino acids: CASSGRTGGYIQTQYF. CDR3 nucleotides: TGTGCCAGCAGTGGTCGGACAGGGGGCTATATTCAGACCCAGTACTTC.

The V gene is TRBV5-5, the J gene TRBJ2-7, with 9 positions matching TRBD1. The CDR3 has 14 amino acids. The germline CDR1 and CDR2 sequences are SGHKS and YYEKEE (reference sequence). V lost 3 bases to trimming and J lost 0 bases; unmatched junction nucleotides: 1. This CDR3 is CASSSDRGSYEQYF. The DNA of the CDR3 is TGTGCCAGCAGCTCGGACAGGGGCTCCTACGAGCAGTACTTC.

The rearrangement links TRBV7-6 to TRBJ2-7; maybe TRBD1 (5 bases). The CDR3 has 13 residues. V was trimmed by 4 bases and J by 3 bases, leaving 10 bases between them. From germline, CDR1 is SGHVS and CDR2 FNYEAQ. The CDR3 loop reads CASSYDSIYEQYF. CDR3 nucleotide sequence: TGTGCCAGCAGCTATGACAGTATCTACGAGCAGTACTTC.

The V and J genes are TRBV19 and TRBJ1-4; 9 bases agree with TRBD1. CDR1 LNHDA and CDR2 SQIVND come from the germline V gene (reference sequence). J gave up 8 bases and V 9 bases, and 13 bases lay outside the gene matches. CDR3 size: 15 residues. The CDR3 loop reads CASVVQQGAGEKLFF. The DNA for the CDR3 is TGTGCCAGCGTCGTCCAACAGGGGGCTGGAGAAAAACTGTTTTTT.

The rearrangement links TRBV19 to TRBJ1-5; D remains ambiguous. CDR3 length equals 15 residues. V lost 6 bases and J lost 0, with 12 bases in between. Germline CDR1 and CDR2: LNHDA and SQIVND (reference sequence). CDR3 protein: CASRNPGISNQPQHF. The CDR3 DNA sequence: TGTGCCAGTAGGAACCCGGGGATTAGCAATCAGCCCCAGCATTTT. Using reference TRBV19 and TRBJ1-5 for the parts outside the CDR3, the full variable domain is DGGITQSPKYLFRKEGQNVTLSCEQNLNHDAMYWYRQDPGQGLRLIYYSQIVNDFQKGDIAEGYSVSREKKESFPLTVTSAQKNPTAFYLCASRNPGISNQPQHFGDGTRLSIL.

The chain links TRBV19 to TRBJ1-1; 8 nucleotides agree with TRBD1. The CDR3 consists of 17 residues. V lost 1 base to trimming and J lost 0 bases; unmatched junction nucleotides: 7. The V gene's germline CDR1 is LNHDA and CDR2 SQIVND (reference sequence). This CDR3 is CASSIGPGGAMNTEAFF. The CDR3 DNA reads TGTGCCAGTAGTATAGGCCCAGGGGGCGCAATGAACACTGAAGCTTTCTTT.

The rearrangement joins TRBV7-8 to TRBJ1-4; D remains ambiguous. The ends were cut back, 5 bases at V and 1 base at J, with 14 bases in the middle. Looked up from germline, CDR1 is SGHVS and CDR2 is FQNEAQ. This CDR3 has 16 amino acids. The CDR3, as DNA: TGTGCCAGCAGCCCACACACCAGCGTAACTAATGAAAAACTGTTTTTT. It encodes CASSPHTSVTNEKLFF.

This chain joins TRBV19 and TRBJ1-2, with unresolved D. The CDR3 sequence is 14 residues long. The germline gives CDR1 LNHDA, CDR2 SQIVND (reference sequence). V lost 2 bases and J 3 bases, leaving 10 bases between the germline ends. CDR3 protein: CASSIRSPDYGYTF. The DNA for the CDR3 is TGTGCCAGTAGTATACGGAGTCCTGACTATGGCTACACCTTC.

Here the CDR3 DNA reads TGTGCCAGCAGTGAAGCCAGGAGGACTGAAGCTTTCTTT. Its protein is CASSEARRTEAFF. The chain carries TRBV6-5 and TRBJ1-1, with unresolved D. This CDR3 is built from 13 residues. Trimming took 5 bases from V and 5 from J, leaving 12 bases between them. Germline V gene data show CDR1 as MNHEY and CDR2 as SVGAGI.

The V call is TRBV6-6, the J call TRBJ1-1; D is unresolved. The CDR3 extends over 12 amino acids. V shed 11 bases and J shed 5 bases, with 15 bases lying between them. Germline CDR1 reads MNHNY; CDR2 reads SVGAGI (reference sequence). The CDR3 loop is CAGTGGGTEAFF. CDR3 sequence (DNA): TGTGCCGGAACGGGTGGCGGAACTGAAGCTTTCTTT.

V is TRBV19 and J is TRBJ1-6; 7 nucleotides align to TRBD1. J lost 7 bases, V lost 6 bases, and 6 bases had no gene match. CDR3 size: 14 residues. Germline values: CDR1 LNHDA, CDR2 SQIVND (reference sequence). The CDR3 reads CASSTGQLNSPLHF. CDR3 in DNA: TGTGCCAGTAGCACGGGACAGTTAAATTCACCCCTCCACTTT. Using reference TRBV19 and TRBJ1-6 for the parts outside the CDR3, the full variable domain is DGGITQSPKYLFRKEGQNVTLSCEQNLNHDAMYWYRQDPGQGLRLIYYSQIVNDFQKGDIAEGYSVSREKKESFPLTVTSAQKNPTAFYLCASSTGQLNSPLHFGNGTRLTVT.

The V and J genes are TRBV10-1 and TRBJ1-2, with D hard to call. Germline V gene lookup returns CDR1 WNHNN and CDR2 SYGVQD (reference sequence). Trimming cost V 5 bases and J 5 bases, with 24 bases left between them. The CDR3 has 17 amino acids. The CDR3 bases are TGCGCCAGCAGTTCCACTCTCTCCCCTGGACTGGCGTATGGCTACACCTTC. Its protein is CASSSTLSPGLAYGYTF.

The chain combines TRBV15 with TRBJ1-6; 8 bases map to TRBD1. With V trimmed by 3 bases and J by 8 bases, 3 bases remained unmatched. In germline, CDR1 is LNHNV, CDR2 YYDKDF (reference sequence). This CDR3 contains 14 residues. The CDR3 DNA follows: TGTGCCACCAGCAGGGGACAGGAGTATTCACCCCTCCACTTT. Its translation: CATSRGQEYSPLHF.

The chain joins TRBV5-1 to TRBJ2-5; TRBD1 aligns across 10 bases. CDR1 and CDR2 from the germline V gene are SGHRS and YFSETQ. CDR3 length: 16 residues. Trimming cost V 4 bases and J 5 bases; bases outside gene matches: 11. The CDR3 loop reads CASSPRTGGVFETQYF. The CDR3 nucleotides are TGCGCCAGCAGCCCCCGGACAGGGGGGGTGTTCGAGACCCAGTACTTC.

This sequence joins TRBV11-2 and TRBJ1-1; maybe TRBD1 (6 bases). This CDR3 comprises 15 residues. Trimming removed 3 bases at V and 1 base at J, with 12 bases between. Germline values: CDR1 SGHAT, CDR2 FQNNGV. In nucleotides, the CDR3 is TGTGCCAGCAGCTTCCTGGACAGTACGAACACTGAAGCTTTCTTT. It is translated as CASSFLDSTNTEAFF.

V and J are TRBV16 and TRBJ1-2; D is undetermined. Germline assignment: CDR1 KGHSY and CDR2 FQNENV. There are 13 residues in the CDR3. Trimming removed 1 base at V and 6 bases at J, with 9 bases between. CDR3 region: CASSQFGGNGYTF. In nucleotides, the CDR3 is TGTGCCAGCAGCCAATTTGGAGGAAATGGCTACACCTTC.

The rearrangement joins TRBV7-3 to TRBJ2-7; D is possibly TRBD2 (6 bases). Per the germline V gene, CDR1 is SGHTA and CDR2 is FQGTGA. The V gene lost 1 base and the J gene lost 5 bases, with 12 bases spanning the gap. The CDR3 is made up of 14 amino acids. The CDR3 spells CASSLIHGGDEQYF. The CDR3 coding sequence is TGTGCCAGCAGCTTAATTCACGGCGGGGACGAGCAGTACTTC.

The V and J genes are TRBV2 and TRBJ2-3; maybe TRBD2 (5 bases). V dropped 6 bases and J dropped 0 bases, with 10 bases sitting between them. CDR1 and CDR2 from the germline V gene are SNHLY and FYNNEI. CDR3 length: 14 amino acids. The CDR3 DNA is TGTGCCAGCAGGGTCGGGAAGAGCACAGATACGCAGTATTTT. It yields the protein CASRVGKSTDTQYF.

V usage is TRBV6-5 and J usage is TRBJ2-7; D is possibly TRBD1 (6 bases). Germline lookup yields CDR1 MNHEY and CDR2 SVGAGI. V shed 4 bases and J shed 5 bases, with 12 bases lying between them. The CDR3 length is 13 residues. CDR3 DNA: TGTGCCAGCAGTTTCCAGGGGACCCACGAGCAGTACTTC. Translated, it gives CASSFQGTHEQYF.